This T cell receptor beta chain was found in a study of PD-L1 blockade in urothelial cancer. Deletions cut 2 bases from V and 5 bases from J, with 14 bases between. The CDR3 consists of 15 residues. Germline V lookup: CDR1 SGDLS, CDR2 YYNGEE. Profiled with immunoSEQ multiplex PCR; TCRdb holds only in-frame clones, not every one. The sample consists of roughly 76,000 clones, approximately 90% of them appearing once. The time point here: peripheral blood 6 weeks after treatment start. The sequencing here drew on PBMCs, taken around atezolizumab (anti-PD-L1) treatment. The source of this sequence is a woman aged 80 or over with urothelial cancer. This chain uses TRBV9 with TRBJ2-1; unclear D gene. As DNA, the CDR3 is TGTGCCAGCAGCGTTTCCGCACAGACCCACAATGAGCAGTTCTTC. Translated, it gives CASSVSAQTHNEQFF.